The source of this T cell receptor (beta chain) is a study of cytomegalovirus exposure and HLA in healthy donors. Deletions cut 4 bases from V and 7 bases from J, with 13 bases between. Germline V gene data show CDR1 as KGHSH and CDR2 as LQKENI. The CDR3 spans 13 residues. The study ran its PCR with 60 Vbeta and 13 Jbeta primers. Sequencing was performed with immunoSEQ multiplex PCR; in TCRdb, only in-frame clones are kept and a portion is missing. The data hold some 140,000 clones, with about 76% observed a single time. Sequencing used PBMCs. The clonotype comes from a female donor in good health and CMV-seronegative. The chain employs TRBV18 and TRBJ1-1; perhaps TRBD1 as D (5 bases). The chain's CDR3 is CASSQEGSGEAFF. The CDR3 region has the DNA TGTGCCAGCTCACAGGAGGGGAGTGGTGAAGCTTTCTTT. The whole variable domain, filled in from reference TRBV18 and TRBJ1-1, reads NAGVMQNPRHLVRRRGQEARLRCSPMKGHSHVYWYRQLPEEGLKFMVYLQKENIIDESGMPKERFSAEFPKEGPSILRIQQVVRGDSAAYFCASSQEGSGEAFFGQGTRLTVV.